This record looks at one T cell receptor (beta chain) sequence and its context. The source of the sample is a study of blood T cell repertoires in COVID-19. Study-wide background: COVID-19 samples collected from the United States, Italy and Spain covered acute and convalescent phases. T cells, B-cell-depleted T cells, or PBMCs supplied cDNA or gDNA.

CDR3 length: 15 amino acids. CDR1 is SGHDT and CDR2 is YYEEEE in the germline V gene. Between the trimmed V and J ends, which lost 0 bases and 0 bases, there was a span of 9 bases. Original analysis: How many nucleated cells were present was estimated from reference gene primer amplification. Method: immunoSEQ multiplex PCR; TCRdb's copy keeps in-frame clones and lacks some. V and J calls and clone size are those listed in that table; D and trimming were worked out from the DNA. The sample lists some 91,000 clones, approximately 87% seen once, with 10% to 12% in the top ten. The J gene is TRBJ1-1, the V gene TRBV5-6; D is perhaps TRBD1 (6 bases). The sample was peripheral blood. The origin of this receptor is a human donor in a cohort sampled during active COVID-19. CDR3 sequence: CASSLVDRMNTEAFF. Here the CDR3 DNA reads TGTGCCAGCAGCTTGGTCGACAGGATGAACACTGAAGCTTTCTTT.